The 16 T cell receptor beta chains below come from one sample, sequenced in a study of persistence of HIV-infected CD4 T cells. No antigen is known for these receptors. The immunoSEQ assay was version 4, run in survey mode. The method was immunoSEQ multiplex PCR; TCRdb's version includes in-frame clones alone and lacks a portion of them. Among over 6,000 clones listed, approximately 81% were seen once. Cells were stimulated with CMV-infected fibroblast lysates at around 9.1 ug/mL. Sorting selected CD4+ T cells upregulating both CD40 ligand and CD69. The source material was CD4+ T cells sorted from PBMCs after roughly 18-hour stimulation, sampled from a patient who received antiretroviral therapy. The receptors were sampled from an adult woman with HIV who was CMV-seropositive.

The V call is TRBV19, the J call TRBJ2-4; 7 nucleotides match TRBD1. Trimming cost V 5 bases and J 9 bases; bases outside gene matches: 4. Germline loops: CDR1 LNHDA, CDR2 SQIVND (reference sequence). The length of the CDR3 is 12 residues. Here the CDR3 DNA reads TGTGCCAGTAGTGACAGGGCCCTCATTCAGTACTTC. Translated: CASSDRALIQYF.

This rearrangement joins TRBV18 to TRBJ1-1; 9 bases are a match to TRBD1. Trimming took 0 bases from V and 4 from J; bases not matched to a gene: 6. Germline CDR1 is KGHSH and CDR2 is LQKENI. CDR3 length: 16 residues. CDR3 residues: CASSPPGTGSGTEAFF. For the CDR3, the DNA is TGTGCCAGCTCACCACCCGGGACAGGGAGTGGCACTGAAGCTTTCTTT.

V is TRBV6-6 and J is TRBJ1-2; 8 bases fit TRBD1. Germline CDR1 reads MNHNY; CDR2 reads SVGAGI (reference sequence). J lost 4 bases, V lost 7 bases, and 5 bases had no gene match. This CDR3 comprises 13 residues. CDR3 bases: TGTGCCAGCACCGGGACAGGAGCCTATGGCTACACCTTC. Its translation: CASTGTGAYGYTF.

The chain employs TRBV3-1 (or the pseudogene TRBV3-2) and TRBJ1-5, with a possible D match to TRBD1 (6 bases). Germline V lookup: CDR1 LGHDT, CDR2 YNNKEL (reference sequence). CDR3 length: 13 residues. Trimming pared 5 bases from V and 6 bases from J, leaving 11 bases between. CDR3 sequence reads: CASSKGGGQPQHF. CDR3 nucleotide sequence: TGTGCCAGCAGCAAGGGAGGGGGTCAGCCCCAGCATTTT.

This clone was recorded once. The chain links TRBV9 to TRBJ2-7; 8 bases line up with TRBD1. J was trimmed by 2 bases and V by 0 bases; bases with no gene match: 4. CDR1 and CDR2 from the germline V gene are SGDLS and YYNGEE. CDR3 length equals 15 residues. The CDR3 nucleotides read TGTGCCAGCAGCGTAGAGGGGACAGGTGCCTACGAGCAGTACTTC. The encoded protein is CASSVEGTGAYEQYF.

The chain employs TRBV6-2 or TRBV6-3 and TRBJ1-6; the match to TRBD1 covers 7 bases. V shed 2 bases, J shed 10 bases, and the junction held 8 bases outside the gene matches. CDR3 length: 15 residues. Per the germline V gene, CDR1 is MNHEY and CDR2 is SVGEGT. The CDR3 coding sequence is TGTGCCAGCAGTTACCAATCAGGGGGATCGTCACCCCTCCACTTT. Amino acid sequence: CASSYQSGGSSPLHF.

The CDR3 protein is CASSWGDRGSYEQYF. The CDR3 region has the DNA TGCGCCAGCAGCTGGGGGGACAGGGGCTCCTACGAGCAGTACTTC. The gene calls are TRBV5-1 and TRBJ2-7; 10 bases line up with TRBD1. V lost 3 bases to trimming and J lost 0 bases; unmatched junction nucleotides: 3. CDR3 size: 15 residues. The germline gives CDR1 SGHRS, CDR2 YFSETQ.

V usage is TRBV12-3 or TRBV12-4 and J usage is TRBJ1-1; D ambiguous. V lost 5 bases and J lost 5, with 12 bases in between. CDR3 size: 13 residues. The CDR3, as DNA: TGTGCCAGCAGTCCAAGGGTCGGGACTGAAGCTTTCTTT. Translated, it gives CASSPRVGTEAFF.

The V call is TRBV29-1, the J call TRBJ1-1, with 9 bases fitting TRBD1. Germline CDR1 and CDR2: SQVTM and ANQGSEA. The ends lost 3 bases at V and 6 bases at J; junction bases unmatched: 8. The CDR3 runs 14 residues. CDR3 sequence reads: CSVDRSGQGSEAFF. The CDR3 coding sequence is TGCAGCGTTGATCGCTCGGGACAGGGCTCTGAAGCTTTCTTT.

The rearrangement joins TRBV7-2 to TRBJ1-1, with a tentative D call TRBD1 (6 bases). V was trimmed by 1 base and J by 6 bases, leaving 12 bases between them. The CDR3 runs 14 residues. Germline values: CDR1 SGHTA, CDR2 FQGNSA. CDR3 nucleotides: TGTGCCAGCAGCTTAGAGACAGGCCGCGCTGAAGCTTTCTTT. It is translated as CASSLETGRAEAFF.

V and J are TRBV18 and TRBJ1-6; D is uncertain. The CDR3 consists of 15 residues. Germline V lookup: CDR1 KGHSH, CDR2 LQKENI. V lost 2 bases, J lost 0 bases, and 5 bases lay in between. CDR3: CASSPGISYNSPLHF. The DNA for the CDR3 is TGTGCCAGCTCACCAGGAATCTCCTATAATTCACCCCTCCACTTT.

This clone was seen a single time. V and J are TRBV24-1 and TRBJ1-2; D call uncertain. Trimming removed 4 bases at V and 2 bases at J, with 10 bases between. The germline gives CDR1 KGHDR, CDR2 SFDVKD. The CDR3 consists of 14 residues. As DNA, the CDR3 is TGTGCCACCAGTGAACCGGGAAACAACTATGGCTACACCTTC. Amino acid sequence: CATSEPGNNYGYTF.

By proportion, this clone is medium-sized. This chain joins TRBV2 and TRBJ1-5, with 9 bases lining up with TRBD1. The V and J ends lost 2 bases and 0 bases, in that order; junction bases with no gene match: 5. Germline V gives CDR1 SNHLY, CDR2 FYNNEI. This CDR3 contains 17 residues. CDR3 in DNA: TGTGCCAGCAGTGAACGCGGGACAGGGTATAGCAATCAGCCCCAGCATTTT. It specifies CASSERGTGYSNQPQHF.

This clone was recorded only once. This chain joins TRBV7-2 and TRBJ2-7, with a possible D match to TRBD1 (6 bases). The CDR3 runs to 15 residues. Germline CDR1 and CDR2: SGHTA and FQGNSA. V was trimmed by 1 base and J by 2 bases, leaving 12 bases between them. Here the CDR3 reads CASSLGARGTYEQYF. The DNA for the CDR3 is TGTGCCAGCAGCTTAGGAGCTAGGGGGACCTACGAGCAGTACTTC.

CDR3: CASRRDRGQYNTEAFF. CDR3 DNA sequence: TGTGCCAGTAGGAGGGACAGGGGGCAATATAACACTGAAGCTTTCTTT. V and J are TRBV19 and TRBJ1-1; 12 bases are a match to TRBD1. CDR1 and CDR2 (germline): LNHDA, SQIVND (reference sequence). Germline trimming cut 6 bases from V and 2 bases from J; bases unmatched to any gene: 7. There are 16 residues in the CDR3.

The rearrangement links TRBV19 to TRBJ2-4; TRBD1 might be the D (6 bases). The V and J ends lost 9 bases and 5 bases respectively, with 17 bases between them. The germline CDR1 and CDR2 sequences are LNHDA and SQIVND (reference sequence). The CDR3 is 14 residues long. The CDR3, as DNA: TGTGCCAGCAAAAAACAGGGTGGGGAAAACATTCAGTACTTC. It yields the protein CASKKQGGENIQYF.